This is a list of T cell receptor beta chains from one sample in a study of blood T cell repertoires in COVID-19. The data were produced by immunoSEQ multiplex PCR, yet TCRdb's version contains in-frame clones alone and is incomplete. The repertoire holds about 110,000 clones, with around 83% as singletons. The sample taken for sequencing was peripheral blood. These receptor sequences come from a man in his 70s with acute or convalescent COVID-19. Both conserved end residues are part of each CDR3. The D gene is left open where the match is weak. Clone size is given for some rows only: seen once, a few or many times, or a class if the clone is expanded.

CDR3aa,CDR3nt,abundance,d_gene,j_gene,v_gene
CASSLNRQGPSREAFF,TGCGCCAGCAGCTTGAATCGGCAGGGGCCATCACGGGAAGCTTTCTTT,few,NA,TRBJ1-1,TRBV5-1
CASSSPDRATYGYTF,TGTGCCAGCAGCTCTCCGGACAGGGCCACCTATGGCTACACCTTC,NA,TRBD1,TRBJ1-2,TRBV9
CASSLNDRLSGNTIYF,TGTGCCAGCAGCCTAAACGACAGGCTCTCTGGAAACACCATATATTTT,NA,NA,TRBJ1-3,TRBV7-9
CAFTSGNEQFF,TGTGCCTTCACGTCCGGGAATGAGCAGTTCTTC,once,NA,TRBJ2-1,TRBV30
CASSLNPGGDVEQFF,TGTGCCAGCAGCTTAAATCCCGGAGGGGATGTTGAGCAGTTCTTC,NA,NA,TRBJ2-1,TRBV7-3
CASRPGQGVHQDF,TGTGCCAGCAGACCCGGACAGGGGGTCCATCAGGACTTC,NA,TRBD1,TRBJ2-7,TRBV6-5
CASSPTKTTGYYEQYF,TGTGCCAGCAGCCCGACTAAAACGACAGGGTACTACGAGCAGTACTTC,once,TRBD1,TRBJ2-7,TRBV5-6
CSVGLVAEAFF,TGCAGCGTGGGACTGGTCGCTGAAGCTTTCTTT,NA,NA,TRBJ1-1,TRBV29-1
CASSSQGAAITDTQYF,TGTGCCAGCTCATCCCAGGGGGCCGCTATCACAGATACGCAGTATTTT,NA,TRBD1,TRBJ2-3,TRBV18
CASSSDRTGELFF,TGTGCCAGCAGCTCAGACAGGACCGGGGAGCTGTTTTTT,NA,NA,TRBJ2-2,TRBV7-3
CAISDRLNSGNTIYF,TGTGCCATCAGTGACCGACTCAACTCTGGAAACACCATATATTTT,NA,NA,TRBJ1-3,TRBV10-3
CASSSGQTTGELFF,TGTGCCAGCAGCTCGGGACAGACAACCGGGGAGCTGTTTTTT,few,TRBD1,TRBJ2-2,TRBV27
CASREYAGGSGETQYF,TGTGCCAGCAGGGAATATGCGGGAGGGTCTGGCGAGACCCAGTACTTC,NA,TRBD2,TRBJ2-5,TRBV5-6
CASSLASSGGSDTQYF,TGTGCCAGCAGCTTAGCGTCCAGCGGGGGGTCAGATACGCAGTATTTT,NA,TRBD2,TRBJ2-3,TRBV7-2
CASSPLAANEQFF,TGTGCCAGCTCACCACTTGCGGCCAATGAGCAGTTCTTC,NA,NA,TRBJ2-1,TRBV18
CASFPGQESYEQYF,TGTGCCAGCTTCCCGGGACAGGAATCCTACGAGCAGTACTTC,NA,TRBD1,TRBJ2-7,TRBV28
CASSQGLGQSDGADTQYF,TGCGCCAGCAGCCAAGGCCTAGGACAGTCCGACGGAGCAGATACGCAGTATTTT,NA,NA,TRBJ2-3,TRBV4-1
CAISEFNSGQGKSYEQYF,TGTGCCATCAGTGAGTTCAACTCCGGACAGGGGAAAAGCTACGAGCAGTACTTC,NA,TRBD1,TRBJ2-7,TRBV10-3
CASSFSRGGGDTQYF,TGTGCCAGCAGCTTCTCGCGGGGTGGGGGAGATACGCAGTATTTT,NA,NA,TRBJ2-3,TRBV7-2
CASSVSGGDYNEQFF,TGTGCCAGCAGCGTTAGCGGGGGGGACTACAATGAGCAGTTCTTC,NA,TRBD2,TRBJ2-1,TRBV5-4
CAWGKQGAVYEQYF,TGTGCCTGGGGGAAACAGGGGGCCGTGTACGAGCAGTACTTC,NA,TRBD1,TRBJ2-7,TRBV30
CASSRGQGIADTQYF,TGTGCCAGCAGCCGTGGACAGGGTATAGCAGATACGCAGTATTTT,NA,TRBD1,TRBJ2-3,TRBV7-8
CASSQDRRAEAFF,TGTGCCAGCAGCCAAGATAGGAGGGCCGAAGCTTTCTTT,NA,NA,TRBJ1-1,TRBV14
CASSLAQTNTEAFF,TGCGCCAGCAGCTTAGCACAGACGAACACTGAAGCTTTCTTT,NA,NA,TRBJ1-1,TRBV5-1
CASSLGPGQGNYGYTF,TGTGCCAGCAGCTTAGGTCCGGGACAGGGAAACTATGGCTACACCTTC,NA,TRBD1,TRBJ1-2,TRBV7-2
CSVLRDLGNTIYF,TGCAGCGTACTCAGGGATTTGGGAAACACCATATATTTT,NA,NA,TRBJ1-3,TRBV29-1
CASSLVRGNEQFF,TGTGCCAGCAGCTTAGTTCGGGGGAATGAGCAGTTCTTC,NA,NA,TRBJ2-1,TRBV11-2
CASSSGQGRNNEQFF,TGTGCCAGCAGTTCGGGACAGGGAAGGAACAATGAGCAGTTCTTC,NA,TRBD1,TRBJ2-1,TRBV6-5
CASSLEQGGYTF,TGTGCCAGCAGCTTAGAACAGGGCGGCTACACCTTC,NA,NA,TRBJ1-2,TRBV7-9
CASSAALSSYEQYF,TGCGCCAGCAGCGCCGCGTTAAGCTCCTACGAGCAGTACTTC,NA,NA,TRBJ2-7,TRBV4-1
CASSSPASAGRDNEQFF,TGCGCCAGCAGCTCCCCGGCTAGCGCGGGAAGGGATAATGAGCAGTTCTTC,NA,NA,TRBJ2-1,TRBV5-1